The 25 T cell receptor beta chains presented below share a single source sample, sequenced in a study of shared clonotypes between healthy human individuals. Some clones are missing from TCRdb's copy, which holds only in-frame ones; the method was immunoSEQ multiplex PCR. The sample shows over a million clones, about 76% of them seen only once. Sequencing was done on a sample of memory CD4+ T cells sorted from blood. Regarding subset: CD45RA-negative fraction. The receptors stem from a man younger than 30 in good health.

The gene calls are TRBV19 and TRBJ1-6; 7 nucleotides agree with TRBD1. This CDR3 contains 14 residues. Germline CDR1 is LNHDA and CDR2 is SQIVND (reference sequence). With 6 bases clipped from V and 7 bases from J, the junction kept 6 bases outside the gene matches. Here the CDR3 DNA reads TGTGCCAGTAGGGCCGGGACAGACAATTCACCCCTCCACTTT. This encodes CASRAGTDNSPLHF.

The V and J genes are TRBV7-2 and TRBJ2-4; D is ambiguous. This CDR3 spans 12 amino acids. CDR1 and CDR2 from the germline V gene are SGHTA and FQGNSA. Trimming pared 6 bases from V and 3 bases from J, leaving 6 bases between. The CDR3 nucleotides are TGTGCCAGCAGGGGTTACAAAAACATTCAGTACTTC. Translating gives CASRGYKNIQYF.

The chain combines TRBV5-1 with TRBJ1-2, with D unclear. The length of the CDR3 is 14 residues. The V end lost 0 bases, the J end lost 4 bases, and 10 bases lay between the germline ends. Germline V lookup: CDR1 SGHRS, CDR2 YFSETQ. The CDR3 reads CASSLGAGGYGYTF. The CDR3 DNA sequence: TGCGCCAGCAGCTTGGGGGCAGGCGGCTATGGCTACACCTTC. Filled out from reference TRBV5-1 and TRBJ1-2, the complete variable domain reads KAGVTQTPRYLIKTRGQQVTLSCSPISGHRSVSWYQQTPGQGLQFLFEYFSETQRNKGNFPGRFSGRQFSNSRSEMNVSTLELGDSALYLCASSLGAGGYGYTFGSGTRLTVV.

This clone was observed a few times. The rearrangement joins TRBV21-1 to TRBJ2-7. TRBV21-1 is tagged as a pseudogene. This CDR3 region has 13 residues. As DNA, the CDR3 is TGTGCCAGCCTCACCCGGGCGGATTACGAGCAGTACTTC. This gives the protein CASLTRADYEQYF.

V is TRBV7-2 and J is TRBJ1-1; TRBD1 is a possible D gene (5 bases). This CDR3 comprises 15 residues. Trimming took off 3 bases at V and 11 bases at J, with 22 bases between the two ends. Germline V gene data show CDR1 as SGHTA and CDR2 as FQGNSA. In nucleotides, the CDR3 is TGTGCCAGCAGCTTTATTGGGGGGAAAGAGGGGTCGGCTTTCTTT. This translates into CASSFIGGKEGSAFF.

In nucleotides, the CDR3 is TGTGCCAGTAGCCGGACAGATTCCTACGAGCAGTACTTC. It codes for CASSRTDSYEQYF. The chain carries TRBV19 and TRBJ2-7; D is possibly TRBD1 (6 bases). The CDR3 sequence is 13 residues long. The germline V gene encodes CDR1 LNHDA and CDR2 SQIVND (reference sequence). V was shortened by 6 bases and J by 1 base, with 10 bases between the two germline ends.

The chain recombines TRBV27 with TRBJ1-2; no firm D call. V shed 6 bases and J shed 8 bases, with 19 bases lying between them. In germline, CDR1 is MNHEY, CDR2 SMNVEV (reference sequence). The CDR3 sequence is 14 residues long. In DNA form, the CDR3 reads TGTGCCAGCAGACCAAGTAGACCCTTTCCGGGCTACACCTTC. Translating it yields CASRPSRPFPGYTF.

V usage is TRBV28 and J usage is TRBJ2-7, with D hard to call. The V end was cut by 6 bases, the J end by 4 bases, with 7 bases between. This CDR3 region has 11 residues. Germline V gene lookup returns CDR1 MDHEN and CDR2 SYDVKM. CDR3 sequence reads: CASSPMYEQYF. In nucleotides, the CDR3 is TGTGCCAGCAGCCCCATGTACGAGCAGTACTTC.

With respect to this clone: This specimen includes other DNA sequences encoding the same CDR3. The rearrangement uses TRBV5-1 and TRBJ1-6; D is uncertain. The germline gives CDR1 SGHRS, CDR2 YFSETQ. The germline V and J ends were trimmed by 0 bases and 5 bases, with 9 bases remaining between them. This CDR3 is built from 15 residues. As DNA, the CDR3 is TGCGCCAGCAGCTTGGAACTGACGGATAATTCACCCCTCCACTTT. This translates into CASSLELTDNSPLHF. The whole variable domain, remainder taken from reference TRBV5-1 and TRBJ1-6, is KAGVTQTPRYLIKTRGQQVTLSCSPISGHRSVSWYQQTPGQGLQFLFEYFSETQRNKGNFPGRFSGRQFSNSRSEMNVSTLELGDSALYLCASSLELTDNSPLHFGNGTRLTVT.

The chain is built from TRBV19 and TRBJ1-1; D remains unclear. V lost 3 bases to trimming and J lost 7 bases, with 6 bases between them. Germline CDR1 is LNHDA and CDR2 is SQIVND (reference sequence). This CDR3 contains 11 residues. CDR3 residues: CASSMTIEAFF. For the CDR3, the DNA is TGTGCCAGTAGTATGACAATTGAAGCTTTCTTT.

This clone has a count of ten or more. The genes are TRBV7-9 and TRBJ1-1, with D possibly TRBD1 on 5 matching bases. Trimming took off 4 bases at V and 5 bases at J, with 20 bases between the two ends. This CDR3 spans 16 amino acids. The germline CDR1 and CDR2 sequences are SEHNR and FQNEAQ (reference sequence). As DNA, the CDR3 is TGTGCCAGCAGCTCCCCGCGGGGCAGGGAAGGGACTGAAGCTTTCTTT. It is translated as CASSSPRGREGTEAFF.

This clone was recorded only once. This sample includes further DNA sequences coding for the same CDR3. The genes are TRBV18 and TRBJ1-6; 7 bases line up with TRBD1. V trimming: 4 bases; J trimming: 5 bases; junction bases outside the gene matches: 2. The CDR3 has 14 amino acids. Germline V gene data show CDR1 as KGHSH and CDR2 as LQKENI. CDR3 coding DNA: TGTGCCAGCTCACTTGACAGGGATAATTCACCCCTCCACTTT. As protein: CASSLDRDNSPLHF.

This clone was recorded only once. This sequence joins TRBV11-2 and TRBJ1-2, with D unclear. Trimming took 5 bases from V and 6 from J, leaving 22 bases between them. In germline, CDR1 is SGHAT, CDR2 FQNNGV. This CDR3 contains 16 residues. The CDR3 protein is CASSPQDGRPRNGYTF. The CDR3 nucleotides are TGTGCCAGCAGCCCCCAGGACGGACGACCCCGGAATGGCTACACCTTC. The full variable domain, its missing parts supplied by reference TRBV11-2 and TRBJ1-2, is EAGVAQSPRYKIIEKRQSVAFWCNPISGHATLYWYQQILGQGPKLLIQFQNNGVVDDSQLPKDRFSAERLKGVDSTLKIQPAKLEDSAVYLCASSPQDGRPRNGYTFGSGTRLTVV.

The V gene is TRBV2, the J gene TRBJ1-1; D ambiguous. The ends were cut back, 7 bases at V and 1 base at J, with 16 bases in the middle. Germline CDR1 SNHLY, CDR2 FYNNEI. The CDR3 spans 15 residues. The CDR3 protein is CASTVGGSQNTEAFF. The CDR3 nucleotides read TGTGCCAGCACCGTAGGCGGATCACAGAACACTGAAGCTTTCTTT.

The table lists this clone with a count of one. The gene calls are TRBV29-1 and TRBJ2-5; D could derive from TRBD1 or TRBD2 (6 bases each). This CDR3 spans 13 amino acids. Germline loops: CDR1 SQVTM, CDR2 ANQGSEA. V was shortened by 6 bases and J by 2 bases, with 13 bases between the two germline ends. The CDR3 DNA follows: TGCAGCGTCGTAGGGGGACTGCAAGAGACCCAGTACTTC. Protein product: CSVVGGLQETQYF.

This chain uses TRBV4-1 with TRBJ1-5; tentative D call: TRBD1 (5 bases). The V end was cut by 0 bases, the J end by 2 bases, with 14 bases between. Germline CDR1 reads MGHRA; CDR2 reads YSYEKL. The CDR3 is 17 amino acids. CDR3 sequence: CASSQDVGAMGNQPQHF. In DNA, the CDR3 is TGCGCCAGCAGCCAAGATGTAGGGGCCATGGGCAATCAGCCCCAGCATTTT.

CDR3 residues: CASSPGRRTDTQYF. The CDR3 coding sequence is TGTGCCAGCTCCCCGGGACGGCGCACAGATACGCAGTATTTT. V and J are TRBV18 and TRBJ2-3, with D perhaps being TRBD1 or TRBD2 (5 bases each). V lost 6 bases and J lost 1, with 11 bases in between. This CDR3 is 14 amino acids long. Per germline, CDR1 KGHSH and CDR2 LQKENI.

The chain employs TRBV19 and TRBJ2-7; 8 bases fit TRBD2. CDR1 LNHDA and CDR2 SQIVND come from the germline V gene (reference sequence). The junction had 14 bases not matched to a gene; V was cut back by 10 bases and J by 3 bases. This CDR3 has 15 residues. DNA of the CDR3: TGTGCCACCCCACTCTTAGCGGGAAAATACTACGAGCAGTACTTC. This gives the protein CATPLLAGKYYEQYF.

The chain employs TRBV10-3 and TRBJ1-3; D ambiguous. Germline CDR1 ENHRY, CDR2 SYGVKD. V was clipped by 11 bases and J by 0 bases, with 11 bases between them. The CDR3 is 13 residues long. As DNA, the CDR3 is TGTGCCTTCGTGGTGAACTCTGGAAACACCATATATTTT. It codes for CAFVVNSGNTIYF.

In its sample, this clone was seen once. The chain links TRBV27 to TRBJ1-4; 8 bases match TRBD1. This CDR3 has 13 residues. V lost 5 bases and J lost 11; bases outside the gene matches: 7. Germline CDR1 reads MNHEY; CDR2 reads SMNVEV (reference sequence). CDR3 nucleotide sequence: TGTGCCAGCAGTGCAAGGACAGGGAATAAACTGTTTTTT. Translation gives CASSARTGNKLFF.

This chain uses TRBV7-2 with TRBJ2-4, with TRBD1 matching 8 bases. V gave up 5 bases and J gave up 4 bases; unmatched junction bases: 4. The germline gives CDR1 SGHTA, CDR2 FQGNSA. The CDR3 loop spans 14 amino acids. The CDR3 region has the DNA TGTGCCAGCAGCCTCGACAGGGGAAAAAACATTCAGTACTTC. This gives the protein CASSLDRGKNIQYF.

Concerning this clone itself: This specimen includes other DNA sequences encoding the same CDR3. The rearrangement uses TRBV7-9 and TRBJ1-5; D gene unclear. CDR1 is SEHNR, CDR2 FQNEAQ, per germline (reference sequence). The V end was cut by 4 bases, the J end by 4 bases, with 11 bases between. This CDR3 comprises 14 residues. DNA of the CDR3: TGTGCCAGCAGCTCGCCGGGATCGAATCAGCCCCAGCATTTT. Translating gives CASSSPGSNQPQHF.

V usage is TRBV7-2 and J usage is TRBJ2-1; D not resolved. This CDR3 has 14 amino acids. Trimming took off 1 base at V and 5 bases at J, with 9 bases between the two ends. The germline V gene has CDR1 SGHTA and CDR2 FQGNSA. The CDR3 nucleotides read TGTGCCAGCAGCTTAGGCCTAGGAAACAATGAGCAGTTCTTC. It specifies CASSLGLGNNEQFF.

The DNA of the CDR3 is TGTGCCAGCGGGCTAGCGGGGAACACCGGGGAGCTGTTTTTT. Amino acid sequence: CASGLAGNTGELFF. The rearrangement joins TRBV5-6 to TRBJ2-2; 8 nucleotides align to TRBD2. The length of the CDR3 is 14 residues. The ends lost 7 bases at V and 1 base at J; junction bases unmatched: 3. Germline V gene sequence: CDR1 SGHDT, CDR2 YYEEEE. The entire variable domain, with the rest obtained from reference TRBV5-6 and TRBJ2-2, is as follows: DAGVTQSPTHLIKTRGQQVTLRCSPKSGHDTVSWYQQALGQGPQFIFQYYEEEERQRGNFPDRFSGHQFPNYSSELNVNALLLGDSALYLCASGLAGNTGELFFGEGSRLTVL.

The chain is built from TRBV7-2 and TRBJ2-5, with D unresolved. V shed 5 bases and J shed 4 bases, with 8 bases lying between them. Germline V CDR1 and CDR2: SGHTA, FQGNSA. CDR3 length equals 12 residues. The CDR3 protein is CASSAGIETQYF. The CDR3 DNA is TGTGCCAGCAGCGCTGGGATAGAGACCCAGTACTTC. Looking up the rest from reference TRBV7-2 and TRBJ2-5 gives the full variable domain: GAGVSQSPSNKVTEKGKDVELRCDPISGHTALYWYRQSLGQGLEFLIYFQGNSAPDKSGLPSDRFSAERTGGSVSTLTIQRTQQEDSAVYLCASSAGIETQYFGPGTRLLVL.